This T cell receptor (beta chain) came from a study of T and B cells in COVID-19 patients. As for the study in general: COVID-19 patients gave peripheral blood either during active infection or after recovery.

This clonotype is medium-sized. Its antigen is not known. The study, taken as a whole, reports: CD4+, regulatory T cell, CD8+ and sorted SARS-CoV-2-responsive or tetramer+ T cells were not yet sequenced.

Blood genomic DNA input for TRB amplification was roughly 230-550 ng. TRB rearrangements were amplified by multiplex PCR with BIOMED2 TRB-A/B primers. TCRdb re-analysed the multiplex PCR reads in MiXCR, keeping a single row per CDR3 protein. Among about 5,100 distinct CDR3 sequences, about a fifth were seen once, and the ten largest hold about 3%. The sequence came from a human donor with active COVID-19. Sequencing was performed on blood.

This CDR3 is CASSYGPEGRTQYF. CDR3 nucleotides: TGCGCCAGCAGCTACGGACCAGAGGGACGGACCCAGTACTTC. The V gene is TRBV5-1, the J gene TRBJ2-5; D may be TRBD1 or TRBD2 (5 bases each). Germline CDR1 is SGHRS and CDR2 is YFSETQ. Between the trimmed V and J ends, which lost 3 bases and 7 bases, there was a span of 16 bases. The CDR3 length is 14 residues.